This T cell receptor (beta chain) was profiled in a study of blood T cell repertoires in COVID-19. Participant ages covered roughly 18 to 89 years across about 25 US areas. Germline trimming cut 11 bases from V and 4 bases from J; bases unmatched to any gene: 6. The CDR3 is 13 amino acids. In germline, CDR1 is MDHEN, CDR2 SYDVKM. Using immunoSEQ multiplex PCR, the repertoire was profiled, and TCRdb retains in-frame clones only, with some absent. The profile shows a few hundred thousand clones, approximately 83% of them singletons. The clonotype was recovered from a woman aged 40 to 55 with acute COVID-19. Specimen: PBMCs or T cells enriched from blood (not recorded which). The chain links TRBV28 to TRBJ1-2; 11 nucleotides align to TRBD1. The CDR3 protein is CAGTGGASYGYTF. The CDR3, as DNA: TGTGCCGGGACAGGGGGGGCAAGCTATGGCTACACCTTC.